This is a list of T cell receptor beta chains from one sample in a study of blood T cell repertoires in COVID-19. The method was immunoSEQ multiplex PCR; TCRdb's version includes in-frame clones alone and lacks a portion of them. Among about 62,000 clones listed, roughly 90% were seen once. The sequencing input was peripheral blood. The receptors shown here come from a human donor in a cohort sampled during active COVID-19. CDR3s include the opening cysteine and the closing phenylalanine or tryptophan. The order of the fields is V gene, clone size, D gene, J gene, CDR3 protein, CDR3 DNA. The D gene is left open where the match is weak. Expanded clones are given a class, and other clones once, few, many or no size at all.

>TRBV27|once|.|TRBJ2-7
CASSLGTSYEQYF
TGTGCCAGCAGTTTGGGCACCTCCTACGAGCAGTACTTC
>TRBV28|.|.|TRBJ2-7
CASSSAGAGLYEQYF
TGTGCCAGCAGTTCGGCGGGGGCCGGCCTCTACGAGCAGTACTTC
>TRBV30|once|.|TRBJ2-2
CAWSVGHVSAGELFF
TGTGCCTGGAGTGTCGGACATGTTTCCGCCGGGGAGCTGTTTTTT
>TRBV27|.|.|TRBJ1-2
CASSFTSYHNYGYTF
TGTGCCAGCAGTTTTACGTCCTACCATAACTATGGCTACACCTTC
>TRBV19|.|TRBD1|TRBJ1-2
CASSWTGNYGYTF
TGTGCCAGTAGCTGGACAGGAAACTATGGCTACACCTTC
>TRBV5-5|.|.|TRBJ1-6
CASSTIGGLDNSPLHF
TGTGCCAGCAGTACAATCGGGGGTTTAGATAATTCACCCCTCCACTTT
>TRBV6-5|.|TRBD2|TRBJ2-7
CASSTGGEGRNEQYF
TGTGCCAGCAGCACGGGGGGGGAGGGCCGCAACGAGCAGTACTTC
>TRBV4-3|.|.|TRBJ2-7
CASSQVIGAPYEQYF
TGCGCCAGCAGCCAAGTAATAGGGGCACCCTACGAGCAGTACTTC
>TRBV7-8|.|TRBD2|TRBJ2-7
CASSGRGDSYEQYF
TGTGCCAGCAGCGGACGGGGGGACTCCTACGAGCAGTACTTC
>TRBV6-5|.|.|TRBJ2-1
CASSHVSGPSNEQFF
TGTGCCAGCAGTCATGTTAGCGGCCCCTCTAATGAGCAGTTCTTC
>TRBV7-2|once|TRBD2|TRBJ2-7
CASSLGGRENSYEQYF
TGTGCCAGCAGCTTAGGCGGGAGAGAAAACTCCTACGAGCAGTACTTC
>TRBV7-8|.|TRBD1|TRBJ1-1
CASSLVGGTGANTEAFF
TGTGCCAGCAGCTTAGTGGGGGGTACAGGGGCGAACACTGAAGCTTTCTTT
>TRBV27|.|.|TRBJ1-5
CASSLQGNQPQHF
TGTGCCAGCAGTTTGCAGGGAAATCAGCCCCAGCATTTT
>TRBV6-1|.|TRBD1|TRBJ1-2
CASSEGQADYGYTF
TGTGCCAGCAGTGAGGGACAGGCGGACTATGGCTACACCTTC
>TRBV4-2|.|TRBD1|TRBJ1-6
CASSLGQGADSPLHF
TGTGCCAGCAGCCTCGGACAGGGTGCTGATTCACCCCTCCACTTT
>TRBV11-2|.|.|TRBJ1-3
CASAIGGSAGNTIYF
TGTGCCAGCGCGATCGGGGGGAGCGCGGGAAACACCATATATTTT
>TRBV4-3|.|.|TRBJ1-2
CASSQGLTVYGYTF
TGCGCCAGCAGCCAAGGACTGACAGTCTATGGCTACACCTTC
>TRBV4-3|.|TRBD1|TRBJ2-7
CASSQLPGQGPYEQYF
TGCGCCAGCAGCCAACTACCGGGACAGGGTCCCTACGAGCAGTACTTC
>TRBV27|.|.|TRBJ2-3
CASSLVGQGQDTQYF
TGTGCCAGCAGTTTAGTGGGGCAGGGACAAGATACGCAGTATTTT
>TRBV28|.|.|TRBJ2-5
CASSLRGNQETQYF
TGTGCCAGCAGTTTAAGGGGTAATCAGGAGACCCAGTACTTC
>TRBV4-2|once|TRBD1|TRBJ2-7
CASSHPGQAYEQYF
TGTGCCAGCAGCCACCCAGGACAGGCCTACGAGCAGTACTTC
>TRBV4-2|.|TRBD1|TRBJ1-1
CASSLQGGGMNTEAFF
TGTGCCAGCAGCCTACAGGGGGGGGGCATGAACACTGAAGCTTTCTTT
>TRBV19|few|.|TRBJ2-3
CASSGAGTDTQYF
TGTGCCAGTAGTGGAGCGGGCACAGATACGCAGTATTTT
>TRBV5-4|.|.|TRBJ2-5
CASSSSGVETQYF
TGTGCCAGCAGCTCATCAGGGGTAGAGACCCAGTACTTC
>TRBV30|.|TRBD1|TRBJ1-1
CAWGAQGSGTEAFF
TGTGCCTGGGGGGCACAGGGGTCGGGCACTGAAGCTTTCTTT
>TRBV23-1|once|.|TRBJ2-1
CASSQSDTYNEQFF
TGCGCCAGCAGTCAATCGGACACCTACAATGAGCAGTTCTTC
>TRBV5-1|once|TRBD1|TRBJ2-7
CASGTGFYEQYF
TGCGCCAGCGGGACAGGGTTCTACGAGCAGTACTTC
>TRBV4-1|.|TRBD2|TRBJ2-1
CASRSSGVGSEQFF
TGCGCCAGCAGATCTAGCGGGGTTGGAAGTGAGCAGTTCTTC
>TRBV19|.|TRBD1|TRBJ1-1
CASSLGQGNRNTEAFF
TGTGCCAGTAGCCTTGGACAGGGTAATAGGAACACTGAAGCTTTCTTT
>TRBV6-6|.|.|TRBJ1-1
CASRTTGLEAFF
TGTGCCAGCAGGACAACAGGGCTTGAAGCTTTCTTT
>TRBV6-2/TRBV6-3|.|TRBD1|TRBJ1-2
CASSSRGPPYGYTF
TGTGCCAGCAGTTCCAGGGGGCCGCCCTATGGCTACACCTTC
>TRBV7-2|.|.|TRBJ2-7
CASSLSFGDYEQYF
TGTGCCAGCAGCTTAAGTTTCGGGGACTACGAGCAGTACTTC
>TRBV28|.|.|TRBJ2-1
CASSLQDSYNEQFF
TGTGCCAGCAGTCTGCAGGACAGCTACAATGAGCAGTTCTTC
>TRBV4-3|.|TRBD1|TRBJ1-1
CASSQDKRDRGRTEAFF
TGCGCCAGCAGCCAGGATAAAAGGGACAGGGGGCGGACTGAAGCTTTCTTT
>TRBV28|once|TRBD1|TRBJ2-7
CASRPPGQGAYEQYF
TGTGCCAGCAGACCCCCGGGACAGGGGGCGTACGAGCAGTACTTC
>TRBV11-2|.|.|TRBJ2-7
CASSLNPDYLYEQYF
TGTGCCAGCAGCTTAAACCCGGACTACCTCTACGAGCAGTACTTC
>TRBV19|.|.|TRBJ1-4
CASSITRPTNEKLFF
TGTGCCAGTAGTATAACACGTCCAACTAATGAAAAACTGTTTTTT
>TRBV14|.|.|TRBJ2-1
CASSQDRGRVSYNEQFF
TGTGCCAGCAGCCAAGATAGGGGGAGGGTTTCCTACAATGAGCAGTTCTTC
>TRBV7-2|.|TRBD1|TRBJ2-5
CASSSPLGTVPSRETQYF
TGTGCCAGCAGCTCGCCCCTTGGGACAGTCCCATCTCGGGAGACCCAGTACTTC
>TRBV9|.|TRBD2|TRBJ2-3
CASSVASREVPSTDTQYF
TGTGCCAGCAGCGTAGCTTCGCGGGAGGTTCCTAGCACAGATACGCAGTATTTT
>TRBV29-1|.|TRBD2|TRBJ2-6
CSPGTLNGREDGFSGANVLTF
TGCAGCCCCGGGACATTAAACGGGCGGGAGGACGGGTTCTCTGGGGCCAACGTCCTGACTTTC
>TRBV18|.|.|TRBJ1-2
CASSPDGAYGYTF
TGTGCCAGCTCACCAGATGGGGCCTATGGCTACACCTTC
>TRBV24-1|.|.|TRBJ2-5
CATSDAWETQYF
TGTGCCACCAGTGATGCGTGGGAGACCCAGTACTTC
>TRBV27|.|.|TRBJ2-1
CASSSSVSLYNEQFF
TGTGCCAGCAGTTCTTCAGTTAGCCTATACAATGAGCAGTTCTTC
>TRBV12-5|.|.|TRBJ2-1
CASGPGLGINEQFF
TGTGCTAGTGGACCGGGGTTGGGGATCAATGAGCAGTTCTTC
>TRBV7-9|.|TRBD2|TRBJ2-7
CASSRSPGGGSYEQYF
TGTGCCAGCAGCAGAAGCCCGGGGGGTGGGTCCTACGAGCAGTACTTC
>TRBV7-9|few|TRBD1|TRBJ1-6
CASSPGGQGISPLHF
TGTGCCAGCAGCCCGGGGGGACAGGGGATTTCACCCCTCCACTTT
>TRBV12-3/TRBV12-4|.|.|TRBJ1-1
CASSRDRDTEAFF
TGTGCCAGCAGTCGTGACAGAGACACTGAAGCTTTCTTT
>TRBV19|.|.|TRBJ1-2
CASRSFYGYTF
TGTGCCAGTAGGTCGTTCTATGGCTACACCTTC
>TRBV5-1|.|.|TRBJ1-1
CASRYDSTPEAFF
TGCGCCAGCAGATACGACAGTACACCCGAAGCTTTCTTT
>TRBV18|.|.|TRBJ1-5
CASSPVPAGSNQPQHF
TGTGCCAGCTCACCCGTCCCCGCAGGTAGCAATCAGCCCCAGCATTTT
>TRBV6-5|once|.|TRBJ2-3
CASRAPSTDTQYF
TGTGCCAGCAGGGCACCTAGCACAGATACGCAGTATTTT
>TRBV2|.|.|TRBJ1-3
CACQDSPRNTIYF
TGTGCCTGCCAGGACAGCCCCCGAAACACCATATATTTT
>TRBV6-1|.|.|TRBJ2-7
CASSEASSVTYEQYF
TGTGCCAGCAGTGAAGCTTCTAGCGTTACCTACGAGCAGTACTTC
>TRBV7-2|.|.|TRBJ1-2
CASSDGGPNYGYTF
TGTGCCAGCAGTGACGGGGGACCAAACTATGGCTACACCTTC